This entry concerns a single T cell receptor beta chain. Antigen: not known. The CDR3 is made up of 15 amino acids. The ends lost 5 bases at V and 6 bases at J; junction bases unmatched: 5. The germline V gene has CDR1 MNHNY and CDR2 SVGAGI (reference sequence). This specimen belongs to a study of CD8+ T cells in alopecia areata. Treatment of the sample: oral pan-JAK inhibitor, 5-10 mg twice daily. It was cDNA, reverse transcribed from extracted RNA, that served as the sequencing template. The method was immunoSEQ multiplex PCR; TCRdb's version includes in-frame clones alone and lacks a portion of them. This table holds fewer than 150,000 clones, around 82% found once. Study findings and constraints: Expanded CD8+ clones among the top 100, as well as scalp clonality, were significantly decreased by tofacitinib.

The specimen was CD8+ T cells sorted from blood, collected at week 4, from a patient treated with tofacitinib. This sequence joins TRBV6-6 and TRBJ2-3; 13 bases align to TRBD2. This clonotype was sampled from a human donor with alopecia areata. For the CDR3, the DNA is TGTGCCAGCAGTGCACTAGCGGGGGGGCCGGATACGCAGTATTTT. The encoded protein is CASSALAGGPDTQYF.